This entry concerns a single TCR beta chain. Its antigen is still unknown. CDR1 and CDR2 from the germline V gene are SGHDT and YYEEEE. This CDR3 contains 13 residues. The V end was cut by 4 bases, the J end by 7 bases, with 11 bases between. The data are from a study of shared clonotypes between healthy human individuals. Study-wide findings and caveats: A few donors held approximately 4.5% of naive CD4 clonotypes in common. In having few donors, the study represented limited genetic and exposure-history diversity.

For sorted subsets, 150 to 200 ng DNA per replicate equaled approximately 32,000 T cell genomes. Generated by immunoSEQ multiplex PCR, the TCRdb table keeps only in-frame clones and is missing some. The repertoire consists of more than 2,000,000 clones, with over 85% occurring once and the leading ten covering under 0.45%. Source material: naive CD4+ T cells from PBMCs. The subset: CD45RA+ positively selected. The clonotype originates from a man between 18 and 35 years old in good health. Some clones in this sample may be carry-over from other donors' samples. The chain joins TRBV5-6 to TRBJ1-4; no clear D gene. The CDR3 DNA sequence: TGTGCCAGCAGCGGTTCGTGGGGTGAAAAACTGTTTTTT. It codes for CASSGSWGEKLFF. Full variable domain (remainder filled in from reference TRBV5-6 and TRBJ1-4): DAGVTQSPTHLIKTRGQQVTLRCSPKSGHDTVSWYQQALGQGPQFIFQYYEEEERQRGNFPDRFSGHQFPNYSSELNVNALLLGDSALYLCASSGSWGEKLFFGSGTQLSVL.